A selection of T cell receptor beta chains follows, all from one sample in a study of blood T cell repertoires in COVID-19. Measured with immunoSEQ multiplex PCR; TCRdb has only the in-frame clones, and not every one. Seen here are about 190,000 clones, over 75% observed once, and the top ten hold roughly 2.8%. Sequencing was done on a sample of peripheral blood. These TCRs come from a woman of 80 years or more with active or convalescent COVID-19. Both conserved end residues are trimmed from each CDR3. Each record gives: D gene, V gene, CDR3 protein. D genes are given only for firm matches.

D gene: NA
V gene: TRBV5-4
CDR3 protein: ASSSPSSYEQY

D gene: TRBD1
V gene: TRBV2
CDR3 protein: ASSQGAFNSPLH

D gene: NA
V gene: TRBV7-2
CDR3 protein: ASSPDRRNTEAF

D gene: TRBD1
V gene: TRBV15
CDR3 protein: ATSPQGSNQPQH

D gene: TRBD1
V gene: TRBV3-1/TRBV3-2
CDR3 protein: ASSQGTGELDRYT

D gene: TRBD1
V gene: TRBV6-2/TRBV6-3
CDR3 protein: ASSLPQGAYTGELF

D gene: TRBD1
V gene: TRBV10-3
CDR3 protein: AIKSDRGLSYGYT

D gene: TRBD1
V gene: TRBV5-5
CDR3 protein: ASSRMGPGQGITGELF

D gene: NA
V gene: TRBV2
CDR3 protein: ASRDDRWEGYT

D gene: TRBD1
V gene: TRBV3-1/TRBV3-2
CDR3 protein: ASSQAGQQETQY

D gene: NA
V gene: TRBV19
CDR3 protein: ASRGQRYTQY

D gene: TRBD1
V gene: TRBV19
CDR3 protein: ASSLRDRRSEQY

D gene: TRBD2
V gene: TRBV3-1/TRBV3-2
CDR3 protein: ASSLRMSGGAETQY

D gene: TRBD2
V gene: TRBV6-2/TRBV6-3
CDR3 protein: ASSYSASGGSLDTQY

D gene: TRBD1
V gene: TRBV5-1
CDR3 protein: ASSSNLGQRNIQY

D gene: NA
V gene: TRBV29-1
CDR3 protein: SVEGQLSGNTIY

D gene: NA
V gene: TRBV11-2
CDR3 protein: ASSLGYTGYNEQF

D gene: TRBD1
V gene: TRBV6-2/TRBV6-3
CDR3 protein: ASSYRRDRGYNEQF

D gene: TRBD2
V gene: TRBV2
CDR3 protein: ASSEGGTGYEQY

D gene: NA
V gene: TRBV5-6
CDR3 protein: ASSLGIRGNQPQH

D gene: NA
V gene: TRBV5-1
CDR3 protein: ASSLERGARAQY

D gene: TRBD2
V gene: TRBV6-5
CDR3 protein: ASSIAGSTDTQY

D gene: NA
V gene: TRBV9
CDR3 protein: ASSDDSASNEQF

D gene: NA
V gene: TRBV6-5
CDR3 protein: ASRYAEVWNSPLH

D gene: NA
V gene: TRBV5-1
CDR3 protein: ASSLAGSGNTIY

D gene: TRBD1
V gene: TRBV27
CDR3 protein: ASSPTGFQPQH

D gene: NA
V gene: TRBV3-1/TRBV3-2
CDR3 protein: ASSQRPGVGNTEAF